The TCR beta chain under discussion was sequenced for a study of blood T cells in healthy people across ages. Whole-study findings and limits: Donors of long life had a larger count of naive CD4+ cells and greater diversity than aged donors. A strong correlation was found between TCR beta diversity and the percentage of naive T cells.

Trimming stripped 4 bases from V and 4 bases from J, with 16 bases between. The CDR3 has 15 residues. Germline values: CDR1 SEHNR, CDR2 FQNEAQ (reference sequence). This clonotype was seen only a few times. The antigen is undetermined. Primed by a sample-barcoded 5' primer and a J-beta primer mix, a second PCR proceeded for about 7 to 11 cycles. Each of the cDNA molecules was tagged by a template-switch adaptor with 12 random nucleotides. CDR3-containing paired-end reads numbering at least 2.5 million came from each sample. One entry per CDR3 protein, called by TCRdb with MiXCR from the 5' RACE reads. The sample consists of 450,000 to 700,000 distinct CDR3 sequences, 25% to 30% of them appearing once.

The J gene is TRBJ1-1, the V gene TRBV7-9, with D possibly being TRBD1 (5 bases). The sequenced sample was blood. The clonotype originates from a woman between 70 and 85 years old in good health. CDR3 in DNA: TGTGCCAGCAGCTCAGACGGGACTGGCCGCACTGAAGCTTTCTTT. Protein sequence: CASSSDGTGRTEAFF.